This TCR beta chain was found in a study of T cell repertoires in cytomegalovirus infection. This clonotype was seen more than once but under ten times. As yet, its antigen is unknown. Each CDR3 protein gets one entry after TCRdb re-called the reads with MiXCR. The sample carries 80,000 or so distinct CDR3 sequences, 20% to 30% recorded once. This CDR3 has 16 amino acids. The germline V gene has CDR1 SQVTM and CDR2 ANQGSEA. The V end lost 7 bases, the J end lost 7 bases, and 28 bases lay between the germline ends. The material sequenced was CD8+ T cells from cultured PBMCs, taken from culture after CMV antigen stimulation. This TCR was recovered from a human donor in good health (CMV status not recorded). Some clones in this sample may be carry-over from other donors' samples. The gene calls are TRBV29-1 and TRBJ1-1; D perhaps matches TRBD1 (6 bases). DNA of the CDR3: TGCAGCGCCCGAGGCCGCGGTATAGGGGGGAGGGTTGAAGCTTTCTTT. Residues: CSARGRGIGGRVEAFF.